Following are 10 T cell receptor beta chains from one sample sequenced in a study of control samples from healthy donors and cancer patients. Some clones are missing from TCRdb's copy, which holds only in-frame ones; the method was immunoSEQ multiplex PCR. The sample contains under 70,000 clones, 88% of which appear only once. The source material was blood. The receptors were sampled from a man between 50 and 59 years old in good health.

The chain couples TRBV18 to TRBJ2-1; 11 bases agree with TRBD1. The CDR3 has 16 residues. Losses at the gene ends were 8 bases for V and 10 bases for J; bases not matched to a gene: 16. Germline lookup yields CDR1 KGHSH and CDR2 LQKENI. The CDR3 sequence is CASETSGTGGMGEQFF. For the CDR3, the DNA is TGTGCCAGCGAAACGTCCGGGACAGGGGGGATGGGGGAGCAGTTCTTC.

The J gene is TRBJ2-2, the V gene TRBV5-6; 11 bases map to TRBD1. The CDR3 extends over 15 amino acids. With 3 bases clipped from V and 7 bases from J, the junction kept 5 bases outside the gene matches. The germline V gene encodes CDR1 SGHDT and CDR2 YYEEEE. The CDR3 DNA reads TGTGCCAGCAGCTGGACAGGGGGCGCAGGCGGGGAGCTGTTTTTT. It translates to CASSWTGGAGGELFF.

This clone came up once. As DNA, the CDR3 is TGTGCCTGGAGTGTGAGGGACAGGGGTCCGTTTTTGGGTCAGCCCCAGCATTTT. This sequence encodes CAWSVRDRGPFLGQPQHF. J is TRBJ1-5 and V is TRBV30, with 10 nucleotides matching TRBD1. The CDR3 contains 18 residues. The ends lost 0 bases at V and 6 bases at J; junction bases unmatched: 14. Germline CDR1 reads GTSNPN; CDR2 reads SVGIG (reference sequence).

The chain carries TRBV19 and TRBJ2-6; D is unresolved. This CDR3 is built from 16 residues. Trimming pared 4 bases from V and 4 bases from J, leaving 14 bases between. Germline CDR1 LNHDA, CDR2 SQIVND (reference sequence). The DNA for the CDR3 is TGTGCCAGTAGTACCCAAAGACCTTCCGGGGCCAACGTCCTGACTTTC. Its protein is CASSTQRPSGANVLTF.

V gene TRBV6-2 or TRBV6-3 combines with J gene TRBJ1-1, with D tentatively TRBD1 (6 bases). V was clipped by 5 bases and J by 6 bases, with 13 bases between them. Germline CDR1 is MNHEY and CDR2 is SVGEGT. The CDR3 contains 13 residues. This chain's CDR3 is CASSAQGPPEAFF. The CDR3 coding sequence is TGTGCCAGCAGTGCACAGGGTCCCCCTGAAGCTTTCTTT.

The chain combines TRBV2 with TRBJ1-2, with D possibly TRBD1 on 6 matching bases. The CDR3 loop spans 13 amino acids. V lost 5 bases and J 6 bases, leaving 13 bases between the germline ends. The germline gives CDR1 SNHLY, CDR2 FYNNEI. The CDR3, as DNA: TGTGCCAGCAGTTACACAGGGTTAGATGGCTACACCTTC. Its translation is CASSYTGLDGYTF.

The J gene is TRBJ2-7, the V gene TRBV4-1; D perhaps matches TRBD2 (5 bases). Germline CDR1 MGHRA, CDR2 YSYEKL. CDR3 length: 15 amino acids. V lost 0 bases, J lost 1 base, and 10 bases lay in between. CDR3 in amino acids: CASSQDGGGSYEQYF. CDR3 coding DNA: TGCGCCAGCAGCCAAGATGGTGGCGGGTCCTACGAGCAGTACTTC.

J is TRBJ1-1 and V is TRBV5-8; 7 bases fit TRBD1. Trimming at V came to 7 bases and at J to 4 bases, leaving 4 bases not matched to a gene. Germline CDR1 SGHTS, CDR2 YDEGEE. The CDR3 covers 12 residues. In DNA form, the CDR3 reads TGTGCCAGCTTAGGGGGCCCCACTGAAGCTTTCTTT. Translation gives CASLGGPTEAFF. Filled out from reference TRBV5-8 and TRBJ1-1, the complete variable domain reads EAGVTQSPTHLIKTRGQQATLRCSPISGHTSVYWYQQALGLGLQFLLWYDEGEERNRGNFPPRFSGRQFPNYSSELNVNALELEDSALYLCASLGGPTEAFFGQGTRLTVV.

The J gene is TRBJ2-3, the V gene TRBV7-9, with D possibly being TRBD2 (5 bases). Germline V lookup: CDR1 SEHNR, CDR2 FQNEAQ (reference sequence). V shed 1 base and J shed 5 bases, with 13 bases lying between them. This CDR3 comprises 15 residues. The CDR3, as DNA: TGTGCCAGCAGCTTAGTCGGGGTTACCCAAGATACGCAGTATTTT. The encoded protein is CASSLVGVTQDTQYF.

The V call is TRBV6-2 or TRBV6-3, the J call TRBJ1-1; D ambiguous. V lost 4 bases and J 1 base, leaving 10 bases between the germline ends. From germline, CDR1 is MNHEY and CDR2 SVGEGT. This CDR3 region has 14 residues. The CDR3 DNA is TGTGCCAGCAGTTCCCTGGACGGGAACACTGAAGCTTTCTTT. It codes for CASSSLDGNTEAFF.